This T cell receptor (beta chain) was sequenced for a study of regulatory T cells in long-lasting Graves disease. As for the study in general: Graves' patients who were just diagnosed had used antithyroid drugs for under 3 months.

Time point noted: newly diagnosed GD, antithyroid drugs for less than 3 months. PBMC RNA served as the TCR library source. This clonotype was seen many times. Library construction for TCR beta used iRepertoire HTBI primers and Arm-PCR of CDR3 regions. TCRdb re-called the multiplex PCR reads through MiXCR, storing one row per CDR3 protein. The repertoire holds some 250,000 distinct CDR3 sequences, 15% to 20% seen once, with 14% in the top ten. These data were also filed under a second study, of T cells in Graves' hyperthyroidism and ophthalmopathy. That publication notes: The HTBI set primed first-round TCR CDR3 RT-PCR.

The sequenced sample was peripheral blood mononuclear cells (PBMCs), obtained at new diagnosis, from a patient treated with antithyroid drugs. This TCR was recovered from a woman aged 25 to 45 with Graves disease.

The DNA for the CDR3 is TGTGCCAGCAGCCAAGAGGTGACTGAGAACTATGGCTACACCTTC. Amino acid sequence: CASSQEVTENYGYTF. The rearrangement joins TRBV3-1 to TRBJ1-2, with D uncertain. There are 15 residues in the CDR3. V shed 0 bases and J shed 2 bases, with 10 bases lying between them. Germline CDR1 LGHDT, CDR2 YNNKEL (reference sequence). The variable domain in full, with the rest retrieved from reference TRBV3-1 and TRBJ1-2, is DTAVSQTPKYLVTQMGNDKSIKCEQNLGHDTMYWYKQDSKKFLKIMFSYNNKELIINETVPNRFSPKSPDKAHLNLHINSLELGDSAVYFCASSQEVTENYGYTFGSGTRLTVV.